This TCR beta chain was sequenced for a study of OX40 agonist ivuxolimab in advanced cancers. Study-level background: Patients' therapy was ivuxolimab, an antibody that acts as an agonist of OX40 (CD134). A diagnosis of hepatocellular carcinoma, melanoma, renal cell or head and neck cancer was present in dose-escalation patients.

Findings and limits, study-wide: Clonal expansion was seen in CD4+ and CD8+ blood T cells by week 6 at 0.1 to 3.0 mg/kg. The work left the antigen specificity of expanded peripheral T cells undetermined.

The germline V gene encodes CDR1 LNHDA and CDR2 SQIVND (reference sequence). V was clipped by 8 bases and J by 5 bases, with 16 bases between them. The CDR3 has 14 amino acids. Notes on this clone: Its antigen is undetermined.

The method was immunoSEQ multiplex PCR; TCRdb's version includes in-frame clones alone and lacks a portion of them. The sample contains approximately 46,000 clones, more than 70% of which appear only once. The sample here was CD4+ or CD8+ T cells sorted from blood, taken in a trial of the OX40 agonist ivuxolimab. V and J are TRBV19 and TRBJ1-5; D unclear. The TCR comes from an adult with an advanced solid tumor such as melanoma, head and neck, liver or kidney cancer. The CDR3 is CASHTLQRDQPQHF. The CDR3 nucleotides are TGTGCCAGTCATACCTTGCAGAGGGATCAGCCCCAGCATTTT.